The 19 T cell receptor beta chains listed next were all sequenced from one sample in a study of beta chain features in type 1 diabetes. cDNA synthesis used the whole RNA isolate, giving expressed TCRB sequences. Only in-frame clones appear in the TCRdb table, and some are missing; sequencing was by immunoSEQ multiplex PCR. The sample has approximately 200,000 clones; 9.6% are singletons. Material: naive CD4+ T cells from blood. The receptor source for this set is a woman under 30 in good health.

This chain joins TRBV30 and TRBJ2-7; 12 nucleotides agree with TRBD2. The CDR3 spans 14 residues. Germline V lookup: CDR1 GTSNPN, CDR2 SVGIG (reference sequence). The J segment lost 10 bases and the V segment lost 2 bases, leaving 9 bases of the junction unmatched. The CDR3 protein is CAWSRMRGLAGQYF. CDR3 in DNA: TGTGCCTGGAGTCGCATGCGAGGACTAGCGGGACAGTACTTC.

This clone has a handful of counts. The V gene is TRBV18, the J gene TRBJ2-5, with 7 bases that match TRBD1. The CDR3 is 16 residues long. In germline, CDR1 is KGHSH, CDR2 LQKENI. J was trimmed by 6 bases and V by 5 bases; bases with no gene match: 15. CDR3 DNA sequence: TGTGCCAGCTCAACTAACCGGGACAGAGGGGCCAAGACCCAGTACTTC. The encoded protein is CASSTNRDRGAKTQYF.

In its sample, this clone was seen many times. The V and J genes are TRBV2 and TRBJ2-1; 10 bases map to TRBD2. The germline gives CDR1 SNHLY, CDR2 FYNNEI. The V gene end was trimmed by 4 bases and the J gene end by 0 bases; junction bases not matched to a gene: 0. This CDR3 has 15 amino acids. The CDR3 sequence is CASSASGSSYNEQFF. DNA of the CDR3: TGTGCCAGCAGTGCTAGCGGGAGCTCCTACAATGAGCAGTTCTTC.

This clone appeared once. The V and J genes are TRBV2 and TRBJ1-1; 10 bases are shared with TRBD1. CDR1 SNHLY and CDR2 FYNNEI come from the germline V gene. The CDR3 extends over 14 amino acids. Trimming at V came to 9 bases and at J to 4 bases, leaving 8 bases not matched to a gene. Here the CDR3 DNA reads TGTGCCAGGGGGCGGACAGGGGGAGGCACTGAAGCTTTCTTT. The encoded protein is CARGRTGGGTEAFF.

There are a few counts of this clone. The chain is built from TRBV30 and TRBJ2-7, with 8 positions matching TRBD2. This CDR3 contains 15 residues. Trimming removed 2 bases from V and 1 base from J; junction bases left unmatched: 7. Looked up from germline, CDR1 is GTSNPN and CDR2 is SVGIG (reference sequence). CDR3 bases: TGTGCCTGGAGTCCGGGGGGGGCCCCGTCCTACGAGCAGTACTTC. It codes for CAWSPGGAPSYEQYF.

This clone was found a few times. V and J are TRBV2 and TRBJ2-1; 8 nucleotides line up with TRBD2. Trimming removed 6 bases from V and 7 bases from J; junction bases left unmatched: 2. Germline V lookup: CDR1 SNHLY, CDR2 FYNNEI. CDR3 length: 12 residues. This chain's CDR3 is CASRPSGNEQFF. The CDR3 DNA is TGTGCCAGCAGGCCTAGCGGGAATGAGCAGTTCTTC.

This sequence joins TRBV25-1 and TRBJ2-3; D gene unclear. The germline gives CDR1 MGHDK, CDR2 SYGVNS. The CDR3 runs 14 residues. V lost 2 bases and J lost 3, with 9 bases in between. In nucleotides, the CDR3 is TGTGCCAGCAGTGAAGAGCTCCATACAGATACGCAGTATTTT. Translation: CASSEELHTDTQYF.

This clone was detected a few times. This sequence joins TRBV18 and TRBJ1-1, with no clear D. Deletions cut 0 bases from V and 0 bases from J, with 8 bases between. The CDR3 spans 15 residues. The germline V gene encodes CDR1 KGHSH and CDR2 LQKENI. The CDR3 region is CASSPPSTMNTEAFF. For the CDR3, the DNA is TGTGCCAGCTCACCACCGTCGACAATGAACACTGAAGCTTTCTTT.

This clone was counted between two and nine times. The rearrangement uses TRBV13 and TRBJ2-1; 8 positions agree with TRBD1. Germline lookup yields CDR1 PRHDT and CDR2 FYEKMQ (reference sequence). After removal of 8 bases from V and 5 bases from J, the junction contained 5 bases not matched to a gene. This CDR3 contains 13 residues. This chain's CDR3 is CASVRGRNNEQFF. The CDR3 DNA sequence: TGTGCCAGCGTCAGGGGGCGGAACAATGAGCAGTTCTTC. Drawing the rest from reference TRBV13 and TRBJ2-1, the complete variable domain is AAGVIQSPRHLIKEKRETATLKCYPIPRHDTVYWYQQGPGQDPQFLISFYEKMQSDKGSIPDRFSAQQFSDYHSELNMSSLELGDSALYFCASVRGRNNEQFFGPGTRLTVL.

The chain combines TRBV30 with TRBJ1-2; D gene uncertain. Looked up from germline, CDR1 is GTSNPN and CDR2 is SVGIG (reference sequence). Trimming stripped 1 base from V and 3 bases from J, with 3 bases between. This CDR3 has 11 residues. CDR3 residues: CAWSDYYGYTF. The CDR3 region has the DNA TGTGCCTGGAGTGACTACTATGGCTACACCTTC.

V usage is TRBV5-4 and J usage is TRBJ1-1; D is perhaps TRBD1 (6 bases). CDR3 length equals 15 residues. The germline gives CDR1 SGHNT, CDR2 YYREEE (reference sequence). The V gene lost 4 bases and the J gene lost 8 bases, with 21 bases spanning the gap. The CDR3 DNA follows: TGTGCCAGCAGCCAAGTAACAGGGCTTTTCCCCGAAGCTTTCTTT. It specifies CASSQVTGLFPEAFF.

In this sample, this clone turned up a few times. The chain couples TRBV11-2 to TRBJ2-3, with D maybe TRBD2 (5 bases). This CDR3 contains 13 residues. The germline CDR1 and CDR2 sequences are SGHAT and FQNNGV. With 3 bases removed from V and 6 bases from J, the gap between germline ends came to 10 bases. DNA for the CDR3: TGTGCCAGCAGCTTCGGGGTCGGGGATACGCAGTATTTT. This codes for CASSFGVGDTQYF.

This clone was seen a few times. The sample carries other DNA sequences with the same CDR3. This rearrangement joins TRBV5-1 to TRBJ2-5; 12 bases map to TRBD1. Looked up from germline, CDR1 is SGHRS and CDR2 is YFSETQ. The CDR3 covers 15 residues. Trimming cost V 0 bases and J 4 bases; bases outside gene matches: 1. CDR3 in amino acids: CASSLGDRGLETQYF. The CDR3 bases are TGCGCCAGCAGCTTGGGGGACAGGGGGCTAGAGACCCAGTACTTC.

This clone turned up a few times. The V and J genes are TRBV4-2 and TRBJ2-7; D might be TRBD2 (6 bases). Germline CDR1 reads LGHNA; CDR2 reads YNFKEQ. The CDR3 has 17 residues. Trimming took off 3 bases at V and 3 bases at J, with 21 bases between the two ends. The CDR3 spells CASSHPPGSGAYYEQYF. The DNA of the CDR3 is TGTGCCAGCAGCCACCCCCCTGGTAGCGGAGCTTACTACGAGCAGTACTTC.

CDR3 residues: CATSRDLASGVNEQFF. The CDR3 DNA follows: TGTGCCACCAGCAGAGATCTGGCTAGCGGGGTAAATGAGCAGTTCTTC. This chain connects TRBV15 to TRBJ2-1; TRBD2 aligns across 9 bases. The germline V gene has CDR1 LNHNV and CDR2 YYDKDF (reference sequence). V gave up 0 bases and J gave up 7 bases; unmatched junction bases: 7. The CDR3 runs 16 residues.

The rearrangement joins TRBV19 to TRBJ1-1; D possibly corresponds to TRBD1 (5 bases). Germline assignment: CDR1 LNHDA and CDR2 SQIVND (reference sequence). This CDR3 has 13 residues. V was shortened by 3 bases and J by 11 bases, with 16 bases between the two germline ends. CDR3: CASSIIAGTRAFF. In nucleotides, the CDR3 is TGTGCCAGTAGTATTATTGCCGGGACTAGGGCTTTCTTT.

The V and J genes are TRBV21-1 and TRBJ1-4; whether TRBD1, the table's D call, matches the DNA was not checked. TRBV21-1 counts as a pseudogene. The CDR3 loop spans 12 amino acids. The CDR3 sequence is CALRRGNEKLFF. The CDR3 DNA reads TGTGCCCTCCGAAGGGGTAATGAAAAACTGTTTTTT.

This clone showed up just a few times. The chain links TRBV18 to TRBJ2-5, with D unresolved. The germline V gene has CDR1 KGHSH and CDR2 LQKENI. The V and J ends lost 4 bases and 2 bases respectively, with 5 bases between them. The CDR3 runs to 12 residues. The DNA of the CDR3 is TGTGCCAGCTCACTCAAACAAGAGACCCAGTACTTC. Translation gives CASSLKQETQYF. The full variable domain, in which reference TRBV18 and TRBJ2-5 provide the parts outside the CDR3, is NAGVMQNPRHLVRRRGQEARLRCSPMKGHSHVYWYRQLPEEGLKFMVYLQKENIIDESGMPKERFSAEFPKEGPSILRIQQVVRGDSAAYFCASSLKQETQYFGPGTRLLVL.

The table lists this clone with a few counts. The genes are TRBV30 and TRBJ2-4; tentative D call: TRBD1 (5 bases). V lost 1 base to trimming and J lost 5 bases, with 9 bases between them. The length of the CDR3 is 13 residues. Per the germline V gene, CDR1 is GTSNPN and CDR2 is SVGIG (reference sequence). The CDR3 DNA sequence: TGTGCCTGGAGTGGACAGACTGAAAACATTCAGTACTTC. Protein: CAWSGQTENIQYF.